This T cell receptor (beta chain) originates from a study of OX40 agonist ivuxolimab in advanced cancers. Study information: The study enrolled dose-escalation patients with hepatocellular carcinoma, melanoma, renal cell or head and neck cancer.

V lost 1 base and J lost 2, with 11 bases in between. CDR1 and CDR2 from the germline V gene are LGHNT and FRNRAP. This CDR3 contains 15 residues. This clone was seen only once. Its target is not known. This table comes from immunoSEQ multiplex PCR, and its TCRdb copy is limited to in-frame clones, with some not included. This sample has just under 65,000 clones; roughly 81% occur once, and the top ten carry around 9.8%. Study-level results: Relatively little clonal expansion, among the lowest observed, appeared in partial responders at 0.1-3.0 mg/kg.

Specimen: CD4+ or CD8+ T cells sorted from blood, collected in a trial of the OX40 agonist ivuxolimab. The clonotype was recovered from an adult with an advanced solid tumor such as melanoma, head and neck, liver or kidney cancer. The chain has TRBV12-5 and TRBJ2-5; D is perhaps TRBD1 (6 bases). CDR3 in DNA: TGTGCTAGTGGTTTGGGAGCTCAGGGGCAAGAGACCCAGTACTTC. This encodes CASGLGAQGQETQYF.